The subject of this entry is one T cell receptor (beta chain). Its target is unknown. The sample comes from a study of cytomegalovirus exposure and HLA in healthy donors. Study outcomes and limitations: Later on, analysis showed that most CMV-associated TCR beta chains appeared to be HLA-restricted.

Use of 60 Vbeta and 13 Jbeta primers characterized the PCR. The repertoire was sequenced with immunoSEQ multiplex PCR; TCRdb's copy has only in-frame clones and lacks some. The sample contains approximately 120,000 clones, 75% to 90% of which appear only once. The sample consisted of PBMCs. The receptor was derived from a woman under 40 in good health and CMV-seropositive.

CDR3 region: CASSLSGLGNSPLHF. DNA of the CDR3: TGTGCCAGCAGTTTAAGCGGTCTGGGGAATTCACCCCTCCACTTT. V usage is TRBV28 and J usage is TRBJ1-6, with D uncertain. Trimming left V 2 bases short and J 7 bases short, with 12 bases between. CDR1 and CDR2 (germline): MDHEN, SYDVKM. The CDR3 is 15 residues long.